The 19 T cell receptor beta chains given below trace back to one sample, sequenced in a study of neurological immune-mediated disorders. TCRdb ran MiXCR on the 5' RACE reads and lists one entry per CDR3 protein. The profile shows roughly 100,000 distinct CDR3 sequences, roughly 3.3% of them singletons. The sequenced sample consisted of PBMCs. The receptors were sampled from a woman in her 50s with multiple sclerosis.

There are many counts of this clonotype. DNA of the CDR3: TGTGCCAGCACCTTGGTCGGGGATTCACCCCTCCACTTT. Protein sequence: CASTLVGDSPLHF. The rearrangement uses TRBV12-3 or TRBV12-4 and TRBJ1-6; no firm D call. This CDR3 is 13 amino acids long. The V end was cut by 7 bases, the J end by 8 bases, with 12 bases between.

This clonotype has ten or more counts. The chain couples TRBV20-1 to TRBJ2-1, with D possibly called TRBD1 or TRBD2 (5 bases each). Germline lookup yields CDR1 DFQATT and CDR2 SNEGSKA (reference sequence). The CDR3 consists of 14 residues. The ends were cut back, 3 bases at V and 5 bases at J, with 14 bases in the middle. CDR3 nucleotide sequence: TGCAGTGCTAGCGGGGCGCTCCAAAACAATGAGCAGTTCTTC. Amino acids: CSASGALQNNEQFF.

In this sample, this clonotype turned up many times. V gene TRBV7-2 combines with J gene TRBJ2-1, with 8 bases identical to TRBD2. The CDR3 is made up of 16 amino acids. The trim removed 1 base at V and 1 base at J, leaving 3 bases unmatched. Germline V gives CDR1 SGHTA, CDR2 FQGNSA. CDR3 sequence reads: CASSLVAGGSYNEQFF. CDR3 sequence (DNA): TGTGCCAGCAGCTTAGTCGCGGGGGGTTCCTACAATGAGCAGTTCTTC.

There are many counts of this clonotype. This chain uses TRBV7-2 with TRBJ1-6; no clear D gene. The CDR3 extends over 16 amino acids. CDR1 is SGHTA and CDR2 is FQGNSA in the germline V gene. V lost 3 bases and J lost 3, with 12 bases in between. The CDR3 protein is CASSFDGLRYNSPLHF. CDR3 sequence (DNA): TGTGCCAGCAGCTTCGACGGGCTCCGCTATAATTCACCCCTCCACTTT.

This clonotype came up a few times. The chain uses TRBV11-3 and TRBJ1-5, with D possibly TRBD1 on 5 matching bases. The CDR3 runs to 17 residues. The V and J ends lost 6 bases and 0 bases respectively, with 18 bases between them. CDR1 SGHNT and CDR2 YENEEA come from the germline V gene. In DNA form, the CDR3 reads TGTGCCAGCAGTGGGCCTTTGGGACTAGATAGCAATCAGCCCCAGCATTTT. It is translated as CASSGPLGLDSNQPQHF.

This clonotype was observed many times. The CDR3 here is CASSRPGQGHTGELFF. Written as DNA, the CDR3 is TGTGCCAGCAGCCGACCGGGACAGGGTCACACCGGGGAGCTGTTTTTT. The chain has TRBV5-6 and TRBJ2-2; 9 bases fit TRBD1. V shed 4 bases and J 3 bases; nucleotides not matched to a gene: 7. Germline V gives CDR1 SGHDT, CDR2 YYEEEE. This CDR3 has 16 residues.

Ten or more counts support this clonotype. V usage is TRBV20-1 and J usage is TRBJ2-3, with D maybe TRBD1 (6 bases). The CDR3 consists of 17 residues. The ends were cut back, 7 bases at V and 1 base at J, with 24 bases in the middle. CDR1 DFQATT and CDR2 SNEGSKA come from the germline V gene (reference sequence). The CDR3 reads CSVPLRTEGWGTDTQYF. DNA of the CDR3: TGCAGTGTACCCCTGAGGACAGAGGGGTGGGGCACAGATACGCAGTATTTT.

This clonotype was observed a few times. DNA of the CDR3: TGCGCCAGCAGCTTTGACTACAATGAGCAGTTCTTC. This encodes CASSFDYNEQFF. The V call is TRBV5-1, the J call TRBJ2-1; D remains unclear. The ends were cut back, 2 bases at V and 3 bases at J, with 3 bases in the middle. The CDR3 loop spans 12 amino acids. CDR1 is SGHRS and CDR2 is YFSETQ in the germline V gene.

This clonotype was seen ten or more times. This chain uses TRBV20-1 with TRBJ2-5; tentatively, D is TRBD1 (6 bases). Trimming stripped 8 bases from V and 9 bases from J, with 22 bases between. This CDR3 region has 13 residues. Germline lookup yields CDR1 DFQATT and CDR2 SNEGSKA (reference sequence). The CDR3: CSLKQGRWVAQYF. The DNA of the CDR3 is TGCAGTCTTAAACAGGGACGGTGGGTGGCCCAGTACTTC.

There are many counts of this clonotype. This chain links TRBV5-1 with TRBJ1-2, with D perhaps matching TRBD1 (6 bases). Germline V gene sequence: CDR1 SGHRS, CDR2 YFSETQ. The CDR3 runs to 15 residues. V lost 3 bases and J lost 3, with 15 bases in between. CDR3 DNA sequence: TGCGCCAGCAGCTCCTCGGGGCAGGGGTACTATGGCTACACCTTC. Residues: CASSSSGQGYYGYTF.

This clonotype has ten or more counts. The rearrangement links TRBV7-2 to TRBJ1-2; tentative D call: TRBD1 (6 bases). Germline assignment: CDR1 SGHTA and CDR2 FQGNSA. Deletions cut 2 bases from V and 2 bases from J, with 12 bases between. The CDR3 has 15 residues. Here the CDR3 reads CASSLSTGSNYGYTF. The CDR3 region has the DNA TGTGCCAGCAGCTTAAGTACAGGGTCGAACTATGGCTACACCTTC.

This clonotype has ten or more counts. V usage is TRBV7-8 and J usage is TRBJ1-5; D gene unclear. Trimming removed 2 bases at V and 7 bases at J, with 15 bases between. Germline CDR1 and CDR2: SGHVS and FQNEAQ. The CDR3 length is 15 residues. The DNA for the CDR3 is TGTGCCAGCAGCTTATTACAGTTCGGCAGGCAGCCCCAGCATTTT. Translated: CASSLLQFGRQPQHF.

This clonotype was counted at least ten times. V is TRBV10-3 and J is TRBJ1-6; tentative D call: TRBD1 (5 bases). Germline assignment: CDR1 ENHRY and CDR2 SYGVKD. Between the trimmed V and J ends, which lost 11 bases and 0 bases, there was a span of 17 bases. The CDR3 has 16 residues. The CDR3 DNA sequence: TGTGCCTCCCGAAATCAGGGAAGCTCCTATAATTCACCCCTCCACTTT. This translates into CASRNQGSSYNSPLHF.

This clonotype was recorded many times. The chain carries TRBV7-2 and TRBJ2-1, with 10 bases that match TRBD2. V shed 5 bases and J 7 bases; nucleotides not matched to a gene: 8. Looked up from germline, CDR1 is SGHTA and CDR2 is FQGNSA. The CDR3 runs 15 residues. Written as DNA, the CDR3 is TGTGCCAGCAGCCAGCGGGGGGGCCGTTGGAATGAGCAGTTCTTC. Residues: CASSQRGGRWNEQFF.

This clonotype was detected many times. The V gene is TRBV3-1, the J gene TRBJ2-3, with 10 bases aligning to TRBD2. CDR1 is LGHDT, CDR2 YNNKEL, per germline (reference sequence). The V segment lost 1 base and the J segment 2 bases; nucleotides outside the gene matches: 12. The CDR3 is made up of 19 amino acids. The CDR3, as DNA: TGTGCCAGCAGCCAAGGAGCTAGCGGGGGAACCTGGAACACAGATACGCAGTATTTT. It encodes CASSQGASGGTWNTDTQYF.

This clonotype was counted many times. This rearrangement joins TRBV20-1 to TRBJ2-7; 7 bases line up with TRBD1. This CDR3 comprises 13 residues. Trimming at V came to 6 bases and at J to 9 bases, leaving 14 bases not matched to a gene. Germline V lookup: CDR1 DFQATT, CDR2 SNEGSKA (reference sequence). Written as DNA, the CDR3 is TGCAGTGCCACAGGGGACAGACCAGGGACGCAGTACTTC. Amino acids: CSATGDRPGTQYF.

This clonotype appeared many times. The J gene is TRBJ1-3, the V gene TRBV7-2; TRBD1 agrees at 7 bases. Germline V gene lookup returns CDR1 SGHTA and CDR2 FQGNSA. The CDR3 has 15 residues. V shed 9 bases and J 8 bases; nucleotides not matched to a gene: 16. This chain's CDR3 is CASTIETGLRDTIYF. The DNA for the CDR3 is TGTGCCAGTACTATCGAGACAGGGCTAAGGGACACCATATATTTT.

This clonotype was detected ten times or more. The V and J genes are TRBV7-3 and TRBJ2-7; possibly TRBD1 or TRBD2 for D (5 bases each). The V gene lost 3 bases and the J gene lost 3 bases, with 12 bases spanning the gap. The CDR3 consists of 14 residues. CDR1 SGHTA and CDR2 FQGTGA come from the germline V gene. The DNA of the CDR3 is TGTGCCAGCAGCTTGGGACCATTAGTCTACGAGCAGTACTTC. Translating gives CASSLGPLVYEQYF. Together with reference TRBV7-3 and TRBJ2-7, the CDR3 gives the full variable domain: GAGVSQTPSNKVTEKGKYVELRCDPISGHTALYWYRQSLGQGPEFLIYFQGTGAADDSGLPNDRFFAVRPEGSVSTLKIQRTERGDSAVYLCASSLGPLVYEQYFGPGTRLTVT.

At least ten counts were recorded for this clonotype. In nucleotides, the CDR3 is TGCGCCAGCAGCTTTCCGAGCTCCTACAATGAGCAGTTCTTC. This translates into CASSFPSSYNEQFF. The chain uses TRBV5-1 and TRBJ2-1; D unclear. The CDR3 length is 14 residues. Germline CDR1 and CDR2: SGHRS and YFSETQ. V was cut by 2 bases and J by 0 bases, with 6 bases left in between.